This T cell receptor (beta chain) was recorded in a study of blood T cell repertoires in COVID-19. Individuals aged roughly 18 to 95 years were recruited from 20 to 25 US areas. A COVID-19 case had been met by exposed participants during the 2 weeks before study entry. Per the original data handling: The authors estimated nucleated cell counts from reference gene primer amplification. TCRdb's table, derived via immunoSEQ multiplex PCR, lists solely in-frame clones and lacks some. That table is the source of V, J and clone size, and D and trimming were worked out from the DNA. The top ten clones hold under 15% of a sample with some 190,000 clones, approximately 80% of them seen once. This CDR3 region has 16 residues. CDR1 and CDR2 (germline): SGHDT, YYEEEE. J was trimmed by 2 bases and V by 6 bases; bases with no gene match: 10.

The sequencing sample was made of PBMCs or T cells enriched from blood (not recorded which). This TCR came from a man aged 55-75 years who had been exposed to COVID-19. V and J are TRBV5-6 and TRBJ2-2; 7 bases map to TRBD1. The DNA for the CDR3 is TGTGCCAGCACCCGATTGACAGGGCCCAACACCGGGGAGCTGTTTTTT. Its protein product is CASTRLTGPNTGELFF.